This TCR beta chain was profiled in a study of T cells in Graves' hyperthyroidism and ophthalmopathy. J lost 8 bases, V lost 2 bases, and 4 bases had no gene match. Germline V gives CDR1 MNHEY, CDR2 SMNVEV (reference sequence). The CDR3 has 14 amino acids. Amplification of TCR beta CDR3 regions was performed using RNA transcripts as template. HTBI primers were employed in a first-round RT-PCR of the TCR CDR3. TCRdb recomputed calls from the multiplex PCR reads with MiXCR, one row per CDR3 protein. Of roughly 400,000 distinct CDR3 sequences listed, about 14% are singletons. This clonotype has a handful of counts.

The sample comprised blood. The chain couples TRBV27 to TRBJ1-4; 8 nucleotides line up with TRBD1. The origin of this receptor is a man aged 50-59 years with Graves' ophthalmopathy. CDR3 residues: CASSLQGAGEKLFF. CDR3 DNA: TGTGCCAGCAGTTTACAGGGGGCGGGGGAAAAACTGTTTTTT.